This T cell receptor (beta chain) was sequenced during a study of shared clonotypes between healthy human individuals. Findings and limits, study-wide: Non-shared clonotypes had lower generation probabilities than clonotypes shared by all four sorted-subset donors. Only blood underwent sampling, and tissue repertoires likely differ.

Regarding this clone: Its antigen is unidentified.

Positive CCR7 selection of CD45RO-negative cells yielded the naive CD8 cells, and terminally differentiated effector memory CD45RA+ cells were excluded. V trimming: 4 bases; J trimming: 3 bases; junction bases outside the gene matches: 5. In germline, CDR1 is SGHVS, CDR2 FQNEAQ. CDR3 length: 15 amino acids. Under the authors' procedure: Filtering differed for immunoSEQ, which gave only junction sequences without quality scores. Method: immunoSEQ multiplex PCR; TCRdb's copy keeps in-frame clones and lacks some. The V and J calls and clone size come from that table; D and trimming were worked out from the DNA. The sample includes about 2.1 million clones, 85% to 95% of them seen just once.

The sequenced material came from naive CD8+ T cells from PBMCs. The clonotype was recovered from a man aged 18 to 29 in good health. Some clones in this sample may be carry-over from other donors' samples. The genes are TRBV7-8 and TRBJ2-1, with 8 bases aligning to TRBD1. In nucleotides, the CDR3 is TGTGCCAGCAGCTCCCGGACAGGGCGCTACAATGAGCAGTTCTTC. Encoded protein: CASSSRTGRYNEQFF.